These 24 T cell receptor beta chains originate from one sample sequenced in a study of PD-L1 blockade in urothelial cancer. Documented time point: peripheral blood 6 weeks after treatment start. Assay: immunoSEQ multiplex PCR; the TCRdb copy retains only in-frame clones and omits some. Among roughly 120,000 clones listed, roughly 90% were seen once. The sample was PBMCs, taken around atezolizumab (anti-PD-L1) treatment. The source of these receptors is a man in his 60s with urothelial cancer.

This chain links TRBV28 with TRBJ1-4, with TRBD1 identical over 9 bases. With V trimmed by 5 bases and J by 7 bases, 5 bases remained unmatched. The V gene's germline CDR1 is MDHEN and CDR2 SYDVKM. The CDR3 sequence is 14 residues long. The CDR3 sequence is CASSNRGQSEKLFF. CDR3 bases: TGTGCCAGCAGTAACAGGGGGCAGAGTGAAAAACTGTTTTTT.

This clone was observed once. In DNA, the CDR3 is TGTGCCAGCTCACCAACTGGGGCGACAGGGGCCAACGTCCTGACTTTC. It is translated as CASSPTGATGANVLTF. The genes are TRBV18 and TRBJ2-6, with a weak D call TRBD1 (5 bases). Germline CDR1 and CDR2: KGHSH and LQKENI. This CDR3 has 16 amino acids. V was cut by 2 bases and J by 4 bases, with 12 bases left in between. The full variable domain, with the rest looked up from reference TRBV18 and TRBJ2-6, is NAGVMQNPRHLVRRRGQEARLRCSPMKGHSHVYWYRQLPEEGLKFMVYLQKENIIDESGMPKERFSAEFPKEGPSILRIQQVVRGDSAAYFCASSPTGATGANVLTFGAGSRLTVL.

The chain's CDR3 is CASQTLGTYEKLFF. The CDR3 DNA reads TGTGCCAGCCAAACACTAGGCACCTATGAAAAACTGTTTTTT. The chain carries TRBV28 and TRBJ1-4, with unresolved D. CDR1 MDHEN and CDR2 SYDVKM come from the germline V gene. Trimming removed 8 bases from V and 6 bases from J, with 16 bases in between. There are 14 residues in the CDR3.

The chain recombines TRBV11-3 with TRBJ2-2; TRBD1 agrees at 8 bases. From germline, CDR1 is SGHNT and CDR2 YENEEA. Unmatched junction bases numbered 14, after V lost 9 bases and J lost 5 bases. There are 16 residues in the CDR3. This CDR3 is CARGQDGDMWTGELFF. The CDR3 DNA follows: TGTGCCAGGGGACAGGACGGCGATATGTGGACCGGGGAGCTGTTTTTT. Full variable domain (remainder filled in from reference TRBV11-3 and TRBJ2-2): EAGVVQSPRYKIIEKKQPVAFWCNPISGHNTLYWYLQNLGQGPELLIRYENEEAVDDSQLPKDRFSAERLKGVDSTLKIQPAELGDSAVYLCARGQDGDMWTGELFFGEGSRLTVL.

The chain employs TRBV4-1 and TRBJ2-7; 12 bases are shared with TRBD2. CDR1 is MGHRA, CDR2 YSYEKL, per germline. This CDR3 spans 15 amino acids. After removal of 3 bases from V and 4 bases from J, the junction contained 4 bases not matched to a gene. The CDR3 here is CASSHGLAGPYEQYF. CDR3 sequence (DNA): TGCGCCAGCAGCCATGGACTAGCGGGACCTTACGAGCAGTACTTC.

The V and J genes are TRBV25-1 and TRBJ2-2, with 7 bases lining up with TRBD2. The CDR3 totals 16 residues. Looked up from germline, CDR1 is MGHDK and CDR2 is SYGVNS. Losses at the gene ends were 6 bases for V and 3 bases for J; bases not matched to a gene: 10. CDR3 in DNA: TGTGCCAGCAGCGGCAGGACTAGTATCGACACCGGGGAGCTGTTTTTT. It yields the protein CASSGRTSIDTGELFF.

The J gene is TRBJ1-1, the V gene TRBV6-5; 8 bases agree with TRBD1. Trimming took 4 bases from V and 1 from J; bases not matched to a gene: 8. The CDR3 length is 16 residues. Germline CDR1 MNHEY, CDR2 SVGAGI. CDR3 region: CASSSWGQAGNTEAFF. CDR3 nucleotides: TGTGCCAGCAGTTCTTGGGGACAGGCAGGGAACACTGAAGCTTTCTTT.

The chain carries TRBV14 and TRBJ2-3, with D possibly matching TRBD1 (5 bases). Germline-derived CDR1 and CDR2 are SGHDN and FVKESK. The CDR3 is 15 amino acids. Trimming pared 0 bases from V and 5 bases from J, leaving 12 bases between. The CDR3: CASSQDLRGGDTQYF. CDR3 DNA: TGTGCCAGCAGCCAAGATTTAAGGGGTGGAGATACGCAGTATTTT. Full variable domain (remainder filled in from reference TRBV14 and TRBJ2-3): EAGVTQFPSHSVIEKGQTVTLRCDPISGHDNLYWYRRVMGKEIKFLLHFVKESKQDESGMPNNRFLAERTGGTYSTLKVQPAELEDSGVYFCASSQDLRGGDTQYFGPGTRLTVL.

The chain couples TRBV9 to TRBJ2-7; possibly TRBD1 for D (6 bases). The CDR3 spans 13 residues. Germline V gene sequence: CDR1 SGDLS, CDR2 YYNGEE. The V end was cut by 0 bases, the J end by 4 bases, with 8 bases between. The CDR3 is CASSVEDSYEQYF. The DNA for the CDR3 is TGTGCCAGCAGCGTAGAGGACAGTTACGAGCAGTACTTC.

The V and J genes are TRBV27 and TRBJ1-4; D is uncertain. CDR3 length: 17 amino acids. V was pared by 2 bases and J by 0 bases, with 13 bases between. Per germline, CDR1 MNHEY and CDR2 SMNVEV (reference sequence). CDR3 sequence: CASSLQWPDATNEKLFF. As DNA, the CDR3 is TGTGCCAGCAGTTTACAGTGGCCAGATGCAACTAATGAAAAACTGTTTTTT.

The rearrangement uses TRBV19 and TRBJ2-3; 8 positions match TRBD2. V gave up 6 bases and J gave up 4 bases; unmatched junction bases: 12. The germline V gene encodes CDR1 LNHDA and CDR2 SQIVND (reference sequence). The length of the CDR3 is 16 residues. The CDR3 spells CASSTIGVAGPDTQYF. CDR3 in DNA: TGTGCCAGTAGCACTATCGGAGTAGCGGGACCAGATACGCAGTATTTT.

This clone appeared a few times. The chain couples TRBV6-1 to TRBJ1-5; the D gene is possibly TRBD1 (5 bases). This CDR3 contains 15 residues. Germline lookup yields CDR1 MNHNS and CDR2 SASEGT. The ends were cut back, 1 base at V and 3 bases at J, with 10 bases in the middle. CDR3 loop: CASSEEGLNNQPQHF. DNA for the CDR3: TGTGCCAGCAGTGAAGAGGGGCTTAACAATCAGCCCCAGCATTTT.

This clone was observed a handful of times. This chain joins TRBV7-6 and TRBJ2-1; 12 nucleotides align to TRBD2. The CDR3 is made up of 16 amino acids. The germline CDR1 and CDR2 sequences are SGHVS and FNYEAQ. V was clipped by 1 base and J by 9 bases; unmatched bases: 7. CDR3 sequence reads: CASSLGPGLAGSEQFF. The CDR3 coding sequence is TGTGCCAGCAGCTTAGGGCCAGGACTAGCGGGAAGTGAGCAGTTCTTC. Supplemented by reference TRBV7-6 and TRBJ2-1, the full variable domain reads GAGVSQSPRYKVTKRGQDVALRCDPISGHVSLYWYRQALGQGPEFLTYFNYEAQQDKSGLPNDRFSAERPEGSISTLTIQRTEQRDSAMYRCASSLGPGLAGSEQFFGPGTRLTVL.

The chain carries TRBV6-1 and TRBJ2-6; 9 nucleotides match TRBD1. This CDR3 contains 18 residues. Trimming took 4 bases from V and 2 from J; bases not matched to a gene: 9. Germline lookup yields CDR1 MNHNS and CDR2 SASEGT. This CDR3 reads CASSGPRTGAAGANVLTF. Written as DNA, the CDR3 is TGTGCCAGCAGTGGCCCGAGGACAGGGGCTGCTGGGGCCAACGTCCTGACTTTC.

This chain uses TRBV28 with TRBJ2-5; possibly TRBD2 for D (5 bases). Germline CDR1 and CDR2: MDHEN and SYDVKM. The CDR3 is 15 amino acids. V lost 5 bases and J lost 5, with 18 bases in between. CDR3 in amino acids: CASSPQDLPGETQYF. CDR3 in DNA: TGTGCCAGCAGTCCCCAGGACCTCCCGGGGGAGACCCAGTACTTC.

The V gene is TRBV11-2, the J gene TRBJ2-1; D possibly corresponds to TRBD2 (6 bases). The ends were cut back, 3 bases at V and 6 bases at J, with 21 bases in the middle. Germline loops: CDR1 SGHAT, CDR2 FQNNGV. The length of the CDR3 is 17 residues. The CDR3 nucleotides are TGTGCCAGCAGCTTCGTCCCCGGGCTAGCGTTATCCAATGAGCAGTTCTTC. Residues: CASSFVPGLALSNEQFF.

The table lists this clone with a few counts. V usage is TRBV6-4 and J usage is TRBJ2-1; D gene uncertain. V lost 4 bases and J 0 bases, leaving 4 bases between the germline ends. CDR1 and CDR2 (germline): MRHNA, SNTAGT. The length of the CDR3 is 13 residues. The DNA of the CDR3 is TGTGCCAGCAGTGCGGGCTCCTACAATGAGCAGTTCTTC. Its protein product is CASSAGSYNEQFF.

This clone was seen once. The V and J genes are TRBV5-5 and TRBJ2-7; 11 bases agree with TRBD2. J lost 6 bases, V lost 0 bases, and 2 bases had no gene match. The length of the CDR3 is 14 residues. CDR1 and CDR2 (germline): SGHKS, YYEKEE (reference sequence). CDR3 sequence (DNA): TGTGCCAGCAGCTTGGGACTAGCGGGATCCGAGCAGTACTTC. This gives the protein CASSLGLAGSEQYF.

J is TRBJ1-1 and V is TRBV18, with 11 bases lining up with TRBD1. This CDR3 comprises 17 residues. Germline CDR1 is KGHSH and CDR2 is LQKENI. J lost 6 bases, V lost 4 bases, and 13 bases had no gene match. CDR3 nucleotide sequence: TGTGCCAGCTCACATTCCGGACAGGGGGCTGTATATGCTGAAGCTTTCTTT. It translates to CASSHSGQGAVYAEAFF.

The V call is TRBV6-5, the J call TRBJ2-5; TRBD2 agrees at 8 bases. This CDR3 is 13 amino acids long. Germline V gives CDR1 MNHEY, CDR2 SVGAGI. The trim removed 6 bases at V and 7 bases at J, leaving 7 bases unmatched. The CDR3 sequence is CASSGGGHWTQYF. CDR3 DNA: TGTGCCAGCAGCGGGGGGGGGCATTGGACCCAGTACTTC.

This rearrangement joins TRBV28 to TRBJ2-7; 9 bases agree with TRBD2. V lost 6 bases, J lost 6 bases, and 9 bases stayed unmatched. Per the germline V gene, CDR1 is MDHEN and CDR2 is SYDVKM. The CDR3 length is 14 residues. The CDR3 region has the DNA TGTGCCAGCAGACCCGGGACTAGCAGATTCGAGCAGTACTTC. Amino acids: CASRPGTSRFEQYF.

The chain joins TRBV7-9 to TRBJ2-7; possible D gene TRBD1, 6 bases. Germline lookup yields CDR1 SEHNR and CDR2 FQNEAQ (reference sequence). This CDR3 has 13 residues. The V end lost 5 bases, the J end lost 7 bases, and 15 bases lay between the germline ends. The CDR3 DNA reads TGTGCCAGCAGCGTAATGGAAACAGGGGAGCAGTACTTC. Its translation: CASSVMETGEQYF.

This sequence joins TRBV30 and TRBJ2-1, with TRBD1 matching 7 bases. The CDR3 sequence is 15 residues long. In germline, CDR1 is GTSNPN, CDR2 SVGIG (reference sequence). With 5 bases clipped from V and 7 bases from J, the junction kept 14 bases outside the gene matches. CDR3 residues: CAWAPQTGYLNEQFF. CDR3 nucleotides: TGTGCCTGGGCCCCACAGACAGGGTACCTAAATGAGCAGTTCTTC.

The chain couples TRBV2 to TRBJ2-3; tentatively, D is TRBD2 (6 bases). CDR3 length: 15 residues. The V end lost 8 bases, the J end lost 5 bases, and 20 bases lay between the germline ends. CDR1 SNHLY and CDR2 FYNNEI come from the germline V gene. Here the CDR3 DNA reads TGTGCCAGCGAGTCTTTCTTCGGGAGTGGAGATACGCAGTATTTT. It encodes CASESFFGSGDTQYF.